This T cell receptor beta chain was captured in a study of blood T cell repertoires in COVID-19. For the study at large: COVID-19 samples from acute and convalescent phases originated in the United States, Italy and Spain.

The CDR3 consists of 16 residues. V was clipped by 2 bases and J by 0 bases; unmatched bases: 5. The germline CDR1 and CDR2 sequences are LNHDA and SQIVND (reference sequence). Original analysis: Nucleated cell number was recorded as an estimate derived from reference gene primer amplification. Some clones are missing from TCRdb's copy, which holds only in-frame ones; the method was immunoSEQ multiplex PCR. The V and J calls and clone size were taken over from that table, and D and trimming were inferred from the DNA. The sample holds some 130,000 clones, approximately 88% seen once. The sequence derives from a man aged 60-69 years with acute or convalescent COVID-19. The V call is TRBV19, the J call TRBJ2-3; 7 nucleotides agree with TRBD1. The sample was peripheral blood. The CDR3, as DNA: TGTGCCAGTAGTATAACAGGGGCTTCTAGCACAGATACGCAGTATTTT. Translation: CASSITGASSTDTQYF.